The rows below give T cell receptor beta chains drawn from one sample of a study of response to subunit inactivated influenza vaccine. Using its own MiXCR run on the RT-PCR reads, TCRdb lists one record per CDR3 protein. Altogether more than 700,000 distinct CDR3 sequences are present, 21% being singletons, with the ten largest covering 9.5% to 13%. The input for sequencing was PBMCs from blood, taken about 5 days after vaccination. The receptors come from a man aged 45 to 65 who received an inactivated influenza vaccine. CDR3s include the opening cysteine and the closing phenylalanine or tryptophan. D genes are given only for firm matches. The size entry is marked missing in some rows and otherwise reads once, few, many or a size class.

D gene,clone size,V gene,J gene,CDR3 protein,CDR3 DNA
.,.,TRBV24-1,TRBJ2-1,CATSDRYFDYNEQFF,TGTGCCACCAGTGACCGCTATTTCGACTACAATGAGCAGTTCTTC
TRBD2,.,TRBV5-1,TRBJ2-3,CASSLELARGAPQQYF,TGCGCCAGCAGCTTGGAACTAGCGCGGGGGGCCCCCCAGCAGTATTTT
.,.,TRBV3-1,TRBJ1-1,CASSPLGTPNTEAFF,TGTGCCAGCAGCCCACTCGGGACACCGAACACTGAAGCTTTCTTT
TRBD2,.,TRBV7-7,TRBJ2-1,CASSIGTSYYNEQFF,TGTGCCAGCAGCATCGGGACTAGCTATTACAATGAGCAGTTCTTC
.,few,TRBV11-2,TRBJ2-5,CASSLALQSYQETQYF,TGTGCCAGCAGCTTGGCCCTACAGAGCTACCAAGAGACCCAGTACTTC
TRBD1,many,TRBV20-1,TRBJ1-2,CSARGDRAILGYTF,TGCAGTGCTAGAGGGGACAGGGCCATACTTGGCTACACCTTC
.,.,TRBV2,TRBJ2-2,CASSADSGELFF,TGTGCCAGCAGCGCGGACAGCGGGGAGCTGTTTTTT
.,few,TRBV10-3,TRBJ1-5,CAISESREGQPQHF,TGTGCCATCAGTGAGTCGAGGGAGGGTCAGCCCCAGCATTTT
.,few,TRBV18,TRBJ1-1,CASSPGTLGRLNTEAFF,TGTGCCAGCTCACCGGGAACTTTAGGGAGACTGAACACTGAAGCTTTCTTT
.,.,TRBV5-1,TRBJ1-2,CASSLHAGVDGGYTF,TGCGCCAGCAGCTTGCATGCAGGGGTGGACGGTGGCTACACCTTC
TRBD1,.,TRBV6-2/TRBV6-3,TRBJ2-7,CASMSGGSLYEQYF,TGTGCCAGCATGTCAGGGGGAAGTTTATACGAGCAGTACTTC
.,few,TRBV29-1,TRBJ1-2,CSVPTGIIPKGYGYTF,TGCAGCGTTCCCACAGGGATAATCCCCAAGGGCTATGGCTACACCTTC
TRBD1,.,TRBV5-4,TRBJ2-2,CASSLALGTGDTGELFF,TGTGCCAGCAGCTTGGCCCTAGGGACAGGAGACACCGGGGAGCTGTTTTTT
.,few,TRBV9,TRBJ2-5,CASSAGRIYQETQYF,TGTGCCAGCAGCGCGGGACGGATCTACCAAGAGACCCAGTACTTC
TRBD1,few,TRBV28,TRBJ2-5,CASVGTGGAWFQETQYF,TGTGCCAGCGTCGGGACAGGGGGCGCTTGGTTCCAAGAGACCCAGTACTTC
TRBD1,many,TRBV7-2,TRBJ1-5,CASSPRTGNQPQHF,TGTGCCAGCAGCCCGAGGACAGGTAATCAGCCCCAGCATTTT
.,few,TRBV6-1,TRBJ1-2,CASSPGKNYGYTF,TGTGCCAGCAGTCCCGGGAAAAACTATGGCTACACCTTC
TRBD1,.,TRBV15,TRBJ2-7,CATRQWRTGTYEQYF,TGTGCCACCAGGCAGTGGAGGACAGGGACGTACGAGCAGTACTTC
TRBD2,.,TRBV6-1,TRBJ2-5,CASQTSGGAETQYF,TGTGCCAGCCAGACTAGCGGGGGGGCAGAGACCCAGTACTTC
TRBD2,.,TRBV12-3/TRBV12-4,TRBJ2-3,CASRGPRLAGGPRMSDTQYF,TGTGCCAGCAGGGGGCCGCGACTAGCGGGAGGGCCTAGGATGTCAGATACGCAGTATTTT
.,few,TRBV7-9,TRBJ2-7,CASSLAGGAYF,TGTGCCAGCAGCTTAGCGGGGGGAGCGTACTTC
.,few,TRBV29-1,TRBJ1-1,CSARDMNTEAFF,TGCAGCGCCCGGGACATGAACACTGAAGCTTTCTTT
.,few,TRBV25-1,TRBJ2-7,CASSEFKGAYEQYF,TGTGCCAGCAGTGAATTTAAGGGGGCCTACGAGCAGTACTTC
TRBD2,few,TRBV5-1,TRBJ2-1,CASSLYSGRSYNEQFF,TGCGCCAGCAGCCTCTACAGCGGGAGGTCCTACAATGAGCAGTTCTTC
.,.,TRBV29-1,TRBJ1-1,CSVDRGYGNTEAFF,TGCAGCGTTGACAGGGGTTACGGGAACACTGAAGCTTTCTTT
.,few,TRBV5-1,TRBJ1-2,CASSPEVGGYGYTF,TGCGCCAGCAGCCCCGAGGTGGGGGGCTATGGCTACACCTTC
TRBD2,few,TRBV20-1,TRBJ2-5,CSARPLGLAGAWETQYF,TGCAGTGCTAGACCTCTTGGACTAGCGGGAGCTTGGGAGACCCAGTACTTC
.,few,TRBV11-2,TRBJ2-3,CASSLEGESEDTQYF,TGTGCCAGCAGCTTAGAAGGAGAATCCGAAGATACGCAGTATTTT
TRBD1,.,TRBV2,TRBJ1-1,CASSGDSEAFF,TGTGCCAGCAGTGGGGACAGTGAAGCTTTCTTT
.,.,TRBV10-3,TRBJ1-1,CAISEGEYTEAFF,TGTGCCATCAGTGAAGGGGAGTACACTGAAGCTTTCTTT
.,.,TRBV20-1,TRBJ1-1,CSAEQEIMNTEAFF,TGCAGTGCCGAACAGGAGATAATGAACACTGAAGCTTTCTTT
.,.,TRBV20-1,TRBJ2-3,CSGSTDTQYF,TGCAGTGGCAGCACAGATACGCAGTATTTT
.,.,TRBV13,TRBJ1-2,CASSYAGVYGYTF,TGTGCCAGCAGCTATGCAGGGGTCTATGGCTACACCTTC
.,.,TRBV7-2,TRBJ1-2,CASSLIAGPGPNYGYTF,TGTGCCAGCAGCTTAATAGCAGGGCCAGGGCCTAACTATGGCTACACCTTC
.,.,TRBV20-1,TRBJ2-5,CSARVEKQETQYF,TGCAGTGCTAGAGTAGAGAAACAAGAGACCCAGTACTTC
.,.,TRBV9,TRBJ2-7,CASSVAPAHYGRPYEQYF,TGTGCCAGCAGCGTAGCCCCAGCCCACTACGGCAGACCCTACGAGCAGTACTTC
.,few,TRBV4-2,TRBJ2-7,CASSYPASYEQYF,TGTGCCAGCAGCTACCCAGCGTCCTACGAGCAGTACTTC
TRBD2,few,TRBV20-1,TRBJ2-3,CSAPKRGRTDTQYF,TGCAGTGCTCCAAAGCGGGGCCGCACAGATACGCAGTATTTT
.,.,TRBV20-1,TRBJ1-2,CSARAPGSSSGYTF,TGCAGTGCTAGGGCCCCAGGGTCGAGCTCTGGCTACACCTTC
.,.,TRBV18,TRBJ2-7,CWGLIDYEQYF,TGCTGGGGGCTGATCGACTACGAGCAGTACTTC
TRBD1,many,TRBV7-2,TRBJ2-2,CASSQQGTTGELFF,TGTGCCAGCAGCCAACAGGGGACCACCGGGGAGCTGTTTTTT
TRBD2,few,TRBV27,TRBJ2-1,CASTLAGYNEQFF,TGTGCCAGCACCCTAGCGGGGTACAATGAGCAGTTCTTC
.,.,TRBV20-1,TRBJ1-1,CSAREYRENTEAFF,TGCAGTGCTAGAGAATACAGGGAGAACACTGAAGCTTTCTTT
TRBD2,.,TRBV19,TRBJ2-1,CASSRPKSGSLNEQFF,TGTGCCAGTAGCCGACCCAAGAGCGGGAGTCTAAATGAGCAGTTCTTC
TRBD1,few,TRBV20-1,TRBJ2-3,CSALTGGVDTQYF,TGCAGTGCTCTGACAGGGGGCGTAGATACGCAGTATTTT